The TCR beta chain described here comes from a study of T cells after somatic rescue of genetic block. V was shortened by 7 bases and J by 0 bases, with 20 bases between the two germline ends. The CDR3 extends over 16 amino acids. Germline CDR1 SQVTM, CDR2 ANQGSEA. Generated by immunoSEQ multiplex PCR, the TCRdb table keeps only in-frame clones and is missing some. The data show about 120,000 clones, around nine tenths seen once. The chain joins TRBV29-1 to TRBJ2-3, with a weak D call TRBD2 (5 bases). Sequenced input: peripheral blood mononuclear cells (PBMCs). The source of this sequence is a woman between 18 and 29 years old. In nucleotides, the CDR3 is TGCAGCGCCCCGGAGGAGCGAGGGATGAGCACAGATACGCAGTATTTT. Amino acid sequence: CSAPEERGMSTDTQYF.